This TCR beta chain was captured by sequencing in a study of glioma-infiltrating T cells after dendritic cell vaccination. The overall study: Autologous tumor lysate-pulsed dendritic cell vaccination was given between about 2003 and 2013.

Here immunoSEQ multiplex PCR was the method, and the copy in TCRdb shows in-frame clones only, minus some. Of about 49,000 clones listed, roughly 85% are singletons. The CDR3 covers 14 residues. With 3 bases removed from V and 10 bases from J, the gap between germline ends came to 14 bases. CDR1 is SGHRS, CDR2 YFSETQ, per germline. Fresh-frozen tumor tissue and more than two years of survival data were available for all. Blood PBMC samples: pre-vaccination, two weeks post third vaccination, and at tumor progression. The chain employs TRBV5-1 and TRBJ1-6; no clear D. The sequencing here drew on blood, taken before dendritic cell vaccination. The origin of this receptor is a human donor with glioblastoma. CDR3 in amino acids: CASSSWEAGSPLHF. DNA of the CDR3: TGCGCCAGCAGCTCCTGGGAGGCGGGATCACCCCTCCACTTT.